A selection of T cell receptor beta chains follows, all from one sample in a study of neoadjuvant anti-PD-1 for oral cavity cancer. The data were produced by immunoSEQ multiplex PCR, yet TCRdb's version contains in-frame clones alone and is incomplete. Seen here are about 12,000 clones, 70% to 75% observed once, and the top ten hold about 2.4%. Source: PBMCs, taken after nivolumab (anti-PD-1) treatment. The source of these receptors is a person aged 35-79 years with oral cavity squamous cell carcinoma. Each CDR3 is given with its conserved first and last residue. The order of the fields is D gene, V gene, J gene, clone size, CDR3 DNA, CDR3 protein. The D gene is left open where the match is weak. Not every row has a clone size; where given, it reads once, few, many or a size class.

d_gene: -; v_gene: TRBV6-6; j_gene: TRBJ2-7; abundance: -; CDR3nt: TGTGCCAGCAGGGGAGCGTACGAGCAGTACTTC; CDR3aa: CASRGAYEQYF
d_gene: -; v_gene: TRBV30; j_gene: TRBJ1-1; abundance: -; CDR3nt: TGTGCCTGGAGGGGGCGGGCCAAGAACACTGAAGCTTTCTTT; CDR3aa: CAWRGRAKNTEAFF
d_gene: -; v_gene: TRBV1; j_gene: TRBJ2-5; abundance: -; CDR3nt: TGCACCAGCAGCCAACGCGGCACGGCGGGGGGGCCGGAGTGGGAGACCCAGTACTTC; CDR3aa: CTSSQRGTAGGPEWETQYF
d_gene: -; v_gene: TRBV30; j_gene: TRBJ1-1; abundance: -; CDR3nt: TGTGCCTGGATGGTGGGGGCACTGAACACTGAAGCTTTCTTT; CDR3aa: CAWMVGALNTEAFF
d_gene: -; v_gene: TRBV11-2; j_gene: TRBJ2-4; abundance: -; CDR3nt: TGTGCCAGCAGCTCAATCAGGGGTGGCAAAAACATTCAGTACTTC; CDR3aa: CASSSIRGGKNIQYF
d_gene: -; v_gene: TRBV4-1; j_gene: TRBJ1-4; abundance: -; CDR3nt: TGCGCCAGCAGCCCCCCCCCTCTCTGGCGGGCAACTAATGAAAAACTGTTTTTT; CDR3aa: CASSPPPLWRATNEKLFF
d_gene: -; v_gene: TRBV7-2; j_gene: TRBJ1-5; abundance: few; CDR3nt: TGTGCCAGCAGCTTCTACTCGACTGGGCAGCCCCAGCATTTT; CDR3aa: CASSFYSTGQPQHF
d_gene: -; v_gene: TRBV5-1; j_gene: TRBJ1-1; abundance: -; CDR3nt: TGCGCCAGCAGCTTAGGTGGAAAGAACACTGAAGCTTTCTTT; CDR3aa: CASSLGGKNTEAFF
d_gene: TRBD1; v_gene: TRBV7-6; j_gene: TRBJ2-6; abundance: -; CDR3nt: TGTGCCAGCAGCTTAAAACAGGGGGCGTGGGGGGCCAACGTCCTGACTTTC; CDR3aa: CASSLKQGAWGANVLTF
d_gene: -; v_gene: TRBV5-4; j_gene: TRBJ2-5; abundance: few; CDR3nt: TGTGCCAGCAGCTTGGAAGGAATGGGAGAGACCCAGTACTTC; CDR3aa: CASSLEGMGETQYF
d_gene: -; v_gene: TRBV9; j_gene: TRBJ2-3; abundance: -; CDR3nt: TGTGCCAGCAGCGGGGCCCTGGGGCTGGATACGCAGTATTTT; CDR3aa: CASSGALGLDTQYF
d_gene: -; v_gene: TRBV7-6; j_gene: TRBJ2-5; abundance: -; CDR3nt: TGTGCCAGCAGCTTACTAGGCGAGACCCAGTACTTC; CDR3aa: CASSLLGETQYF
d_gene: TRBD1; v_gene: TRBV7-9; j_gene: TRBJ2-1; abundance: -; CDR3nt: TGTGCCAGCAGCTTAGTAGGGGGCGCGTACAATGAGCAGTTCTTC; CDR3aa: CASSLVGGAYNEQFF
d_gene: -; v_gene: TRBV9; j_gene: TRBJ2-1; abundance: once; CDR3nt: TGTGCCAGCAGCGTAGATAGGGCGGCTCGTGAGCAGTTCTTC; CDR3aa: CASSVDRAAREQFF
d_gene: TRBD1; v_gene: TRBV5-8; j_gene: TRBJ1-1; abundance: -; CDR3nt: TGTGCCAGCAGCCGAAGGGACAGGGATAACACTGAAGCTTTCTTT; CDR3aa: CASSRRDRDNTEAFF
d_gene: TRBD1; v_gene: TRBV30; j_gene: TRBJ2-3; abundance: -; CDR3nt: TGTGCCTGGAGTGTGGGTAGCGGGACAGGGGGTACGCAGTATTTT; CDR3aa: CAWSVGSGTGGTQYF
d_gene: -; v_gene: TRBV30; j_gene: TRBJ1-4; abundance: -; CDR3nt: TGTGCCTGGAGTGTACGGTGGGGGGTAGAAAAACTGTTTTTT; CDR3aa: CAWSVRWGVEKLFF
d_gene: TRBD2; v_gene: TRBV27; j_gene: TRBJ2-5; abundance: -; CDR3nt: TGTGCCAGCAGTCCCCTGACTAGCGGGAGAGAGACCCAGTACTTC; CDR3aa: CASSPLTSGRETQYF
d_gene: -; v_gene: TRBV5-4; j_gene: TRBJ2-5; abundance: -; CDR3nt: TGTGCCAGCAGCTTGGCCTTCCAGGGGACCCAAGAGACCCAGTACTTC; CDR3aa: CASSLAFQGTQETQYF
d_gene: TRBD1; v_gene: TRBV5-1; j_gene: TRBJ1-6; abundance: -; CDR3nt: TGCGCCAGCAGCCCGGATCCGGGACAGTATAATTCACCCCTCCACTTT; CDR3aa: CASSPDPGQYNSPLHF
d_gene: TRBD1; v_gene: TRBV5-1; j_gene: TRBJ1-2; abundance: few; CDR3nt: TGCGCCAGCAGCTTGAGACAGGGAGATGGCTACACCTTC; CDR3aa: CASSLRQGDGYTF
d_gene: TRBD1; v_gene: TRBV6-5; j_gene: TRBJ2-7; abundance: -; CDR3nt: TGTGCCAGCAGCCCGACAGGGTCCGAGCAGTACTTC; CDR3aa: CASSPTGSEQYF
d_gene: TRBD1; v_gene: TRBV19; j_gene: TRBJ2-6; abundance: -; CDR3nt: TGTGCCAGTAGTCCCCAGGGGGCGACCGGGGCCAACGTCCTGACTTTC; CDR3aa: CASSPQGATGANVLTF
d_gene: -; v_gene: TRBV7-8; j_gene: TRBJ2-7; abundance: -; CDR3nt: TGTGCCAGCAGAATGCTCGGGGAGTTGGGCGAGCAGTACTTC; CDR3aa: CASRMLGELGEQYF
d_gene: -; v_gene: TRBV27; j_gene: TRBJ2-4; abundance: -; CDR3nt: TGTGCCAGCAGTTTATCTCGGACAGCCAAAAACATTCAGTACTTC; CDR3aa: CASSLSRTAKNIQYF
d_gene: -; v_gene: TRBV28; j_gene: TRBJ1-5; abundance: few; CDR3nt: TGTGCCAGCACGGGCAATCAGCCCCAGCATTTT; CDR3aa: CASTGNQPQHF
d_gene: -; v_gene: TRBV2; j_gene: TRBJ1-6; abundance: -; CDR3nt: TGTGCCAGCAGTGAAGCTCCTAATTCACCCCTCCACTTT; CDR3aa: CASSEAPNSPLHF
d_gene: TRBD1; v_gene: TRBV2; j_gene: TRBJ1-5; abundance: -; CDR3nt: TGTGCCAGCAGGGACCACAGGGGAAATCAGCCCCAGCATTTT; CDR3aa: CASRDHRGNQPQHF
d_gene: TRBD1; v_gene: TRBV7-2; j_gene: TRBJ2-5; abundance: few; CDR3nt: TGTGCCAGCAGCCAGAGGACAGGGAGAGTCGGAGAGACCCAGTACTTC; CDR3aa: CASSQRTGRVGETQYF
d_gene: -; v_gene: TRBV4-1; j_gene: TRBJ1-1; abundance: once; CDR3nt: TGCGCCAGCAGCTCACCGGATTGGTGGGGGCTCGCTGAAGCTTTCTTT; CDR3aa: CASSSPDWWGLAEAFF
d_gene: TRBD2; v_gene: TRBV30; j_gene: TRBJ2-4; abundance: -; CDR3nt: TGTGCCGGGGAGGGTCTGGCCAAAAACATTCAGTACTTC; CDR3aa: CAGEGLAKNIQYF
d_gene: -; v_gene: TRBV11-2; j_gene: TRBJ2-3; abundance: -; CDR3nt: TGTGCCAGCAGCTTAGGCGGGATCGAGACAGATACGCAGTATTTT; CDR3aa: CASSLGGIETDTQYF
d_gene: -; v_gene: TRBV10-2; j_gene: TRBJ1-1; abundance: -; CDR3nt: TGCGCCAGCAGTCTTTCATCTCGTGCGTTGGGAGCTTTCTTT; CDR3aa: CASSLSSRALGAFF
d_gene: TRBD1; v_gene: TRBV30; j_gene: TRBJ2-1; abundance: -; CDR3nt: TGTGCCTGGAGGGGGGTGGGACAGCCCTACAATGAGCAGTTCTTC; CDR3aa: CAWRGVGQPYNEQFF
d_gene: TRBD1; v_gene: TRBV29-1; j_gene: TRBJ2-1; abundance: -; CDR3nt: TGCAGCGGGAGGACAGGAGCTACCTACAATGAGCAGTTCTTC; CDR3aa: CSGRTGATYNEQFF
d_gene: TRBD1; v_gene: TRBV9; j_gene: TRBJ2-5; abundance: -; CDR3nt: TGTGCCAGCAGCGCCGAAAGGACAGGTGGACAAGAGACCCAGTACTTC; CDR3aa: CASSAERTGGQETQYF
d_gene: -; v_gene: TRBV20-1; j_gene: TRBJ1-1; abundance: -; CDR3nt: TGCAGTGCCCGCTGGAACACTGAAGCTTTCTTT; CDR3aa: CSARWNTEAFF
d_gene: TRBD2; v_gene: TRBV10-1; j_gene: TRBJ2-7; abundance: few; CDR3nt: TGCGCCAGCAGTGACGCCGGGACTAGTAACGAGCAGTACTTC; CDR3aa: CASSDAGTSNEQYF
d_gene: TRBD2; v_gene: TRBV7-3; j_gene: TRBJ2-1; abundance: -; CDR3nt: TGTGCCAGCAGCTCCTGGGCTAGCGGGAGTGAGCAGTTCTTC; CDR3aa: CASSSWASGSEQFF
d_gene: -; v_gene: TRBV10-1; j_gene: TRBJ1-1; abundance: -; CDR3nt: TGCGCCAGCAGACAGGGATTCAACACTGAAGCTTTCTTT; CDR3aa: CASRQGFNTEAFF
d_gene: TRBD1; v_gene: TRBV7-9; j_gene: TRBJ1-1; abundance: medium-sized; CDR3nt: TGTGCCAGCAGCGATCGGACAGGGGCGCAGAACACTGAAGCTTTCTTT; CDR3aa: CASSDRTGAQNTEAFF
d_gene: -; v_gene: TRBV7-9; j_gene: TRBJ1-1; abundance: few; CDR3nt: TGTGCCAGCAGCACCGAAATGAACACTGAAGCTTTCTTT; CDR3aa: CASSTEMNTEAFF
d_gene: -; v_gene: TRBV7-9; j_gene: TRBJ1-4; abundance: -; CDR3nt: TGTGCCAGCAGCTTAGGCAGGGGAAGCGAAAAACTGTTTTTT; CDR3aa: CASSLGRGSEKLFF
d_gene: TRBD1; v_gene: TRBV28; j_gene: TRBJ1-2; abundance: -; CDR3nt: TGTGCCAGTGGCCAGGGGGCGTTTCAAACCTATGGCTACACCTTC; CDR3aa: CASGQGAFQTYGYTF
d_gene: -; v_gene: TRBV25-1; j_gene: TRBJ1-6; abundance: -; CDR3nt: TGTGCCAGCAGCCCGGCTCGCTCCTATAATTCACCCCTCCACTTT; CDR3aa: CASSPARSYNSPLHF